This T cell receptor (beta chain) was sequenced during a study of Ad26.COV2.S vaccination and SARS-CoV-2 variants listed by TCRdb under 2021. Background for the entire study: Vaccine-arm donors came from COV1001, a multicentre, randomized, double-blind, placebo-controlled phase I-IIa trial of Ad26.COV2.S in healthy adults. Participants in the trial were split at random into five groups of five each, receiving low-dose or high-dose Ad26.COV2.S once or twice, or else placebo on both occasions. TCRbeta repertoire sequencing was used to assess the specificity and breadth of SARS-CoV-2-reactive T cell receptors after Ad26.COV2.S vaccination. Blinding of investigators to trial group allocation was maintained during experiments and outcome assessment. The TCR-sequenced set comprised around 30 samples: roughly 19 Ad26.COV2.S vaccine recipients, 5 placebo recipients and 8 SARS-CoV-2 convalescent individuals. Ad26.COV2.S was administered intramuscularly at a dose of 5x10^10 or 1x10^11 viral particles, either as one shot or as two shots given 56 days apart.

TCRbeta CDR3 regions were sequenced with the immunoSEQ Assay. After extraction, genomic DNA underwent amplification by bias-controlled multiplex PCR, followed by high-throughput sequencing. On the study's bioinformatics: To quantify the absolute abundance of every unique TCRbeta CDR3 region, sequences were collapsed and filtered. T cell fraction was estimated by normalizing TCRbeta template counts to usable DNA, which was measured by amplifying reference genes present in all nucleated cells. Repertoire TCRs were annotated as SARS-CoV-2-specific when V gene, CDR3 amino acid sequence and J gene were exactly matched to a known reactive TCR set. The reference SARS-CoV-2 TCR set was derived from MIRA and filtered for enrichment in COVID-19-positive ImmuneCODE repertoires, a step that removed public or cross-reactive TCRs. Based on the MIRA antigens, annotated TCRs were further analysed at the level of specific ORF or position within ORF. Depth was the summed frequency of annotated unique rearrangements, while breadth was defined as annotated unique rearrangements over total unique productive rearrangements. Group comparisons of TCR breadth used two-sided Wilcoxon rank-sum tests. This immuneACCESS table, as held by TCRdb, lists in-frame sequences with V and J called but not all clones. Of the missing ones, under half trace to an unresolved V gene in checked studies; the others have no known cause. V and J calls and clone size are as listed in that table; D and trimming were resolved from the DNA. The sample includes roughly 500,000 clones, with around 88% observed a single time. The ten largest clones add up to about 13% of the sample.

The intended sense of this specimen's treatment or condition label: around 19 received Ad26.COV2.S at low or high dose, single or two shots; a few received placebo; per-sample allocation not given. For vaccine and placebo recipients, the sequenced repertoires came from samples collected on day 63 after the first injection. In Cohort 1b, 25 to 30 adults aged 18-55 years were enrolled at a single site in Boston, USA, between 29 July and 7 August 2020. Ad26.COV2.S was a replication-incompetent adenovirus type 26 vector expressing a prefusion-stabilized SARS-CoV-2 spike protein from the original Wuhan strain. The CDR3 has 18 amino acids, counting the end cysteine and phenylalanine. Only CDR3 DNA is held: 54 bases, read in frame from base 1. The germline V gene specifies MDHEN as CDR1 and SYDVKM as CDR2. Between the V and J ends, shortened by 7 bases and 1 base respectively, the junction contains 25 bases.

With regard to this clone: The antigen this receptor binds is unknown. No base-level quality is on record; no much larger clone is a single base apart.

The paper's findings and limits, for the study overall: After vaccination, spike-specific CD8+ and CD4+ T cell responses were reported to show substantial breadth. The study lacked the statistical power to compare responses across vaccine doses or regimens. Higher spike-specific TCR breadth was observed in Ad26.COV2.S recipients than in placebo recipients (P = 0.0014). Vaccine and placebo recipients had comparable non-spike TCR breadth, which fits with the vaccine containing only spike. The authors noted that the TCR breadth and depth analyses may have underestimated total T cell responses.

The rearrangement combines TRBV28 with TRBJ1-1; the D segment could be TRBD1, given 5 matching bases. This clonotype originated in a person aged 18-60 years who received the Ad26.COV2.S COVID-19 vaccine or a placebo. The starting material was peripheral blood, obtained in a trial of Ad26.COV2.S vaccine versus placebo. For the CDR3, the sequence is CASKRGVLRTSRNTEAFF. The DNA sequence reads TGTGCCAGCAAGCGGGGGGTTTTGCGGACTTCTAGGAACACTGAAGCTTTCTTT.